These T cell receptor beta chains were read from a single sample in a study of cytomegalovirus exposure and HLA in healthy donors. Assay used: immunoSEQ multiplex PCR; TCRdb lists only in-frame clones, some missing. Of over 150,000 clones in the sample, about 81% were seen once. Sequencing was done on a sample of PBMCs. These receptors came from a girl aged 5-17 years in good health and CMV-seropositive. CDR3s include the opening cysteine and the closing phenylalanine or tryptophan. Each record gives: clone size, CDR3 length, D gene, J gene, V gene, CDR3 protein, CDR3 DNA. A D gene is named only where the DNA matches it firmly. Size tells how often a clone was seen (once, few, many) or the class of an expanded clone, and some rows leave it out.

>NA|16|TRBD2|TRBJ2-2|TRBV5-5
CASSPLGRGRTGELFF
TGTGCCAGCAGCCCCTTAGGGAGGGGACGGACCGGGGAGCTGTTTTTT
>NA|15|TRBD1|TRBJ1-2|TRBV28
CASSPTGQSWDGYTF
TGTGCCAGCAGTCCTACGGGACAGTCTTGGGATGGCTACACCTTC
>once|12|NA|TRBJ1-2|TRBV7-8
CASSLVNGAPSF
TGTGCCAGCAGCTTAGTGAATGGGGCCCCATCTTTC
>NA|17|TRBD1|TRBJ1-5|TRBV28
CASSFSRGAAGNQPQHF
TGTGCCAGCAGTTTTTCCAGGGGGGCCGCGGGCAATCAGCCCCAGCATTTT
>NA|13|NA|TRBJ1-6|TRBV7-2
CASTRVSDSPLHF
TGTGCCAGCACCAGGGTTTCCGATTCACCCCTCCACTTT
>NA|11|NA|TRBJ1-1|TRBV29-1
CSVVKNTEAFF
TGCAGCGTTGTTAAGAACACTGAAGCTTTCTTT
>NA|14|TRBD1|TRBJ1-5|TRBV18
CASSPLSDREAQHF
TGTGCCAGCTCACCGCTCTCGGACAGGGAGGCCCAGCATTTT
>NA|16|TRBD2|TRBJ2-1|TRBV27
CASSALSSGGYNEQFF
TGTGCCAGCAGCGCCCTTTCTAGCGGGGGTTACAATGAGCAGTTCTTC
>NA|13|TRBD1|TRBJ2-5|TRBV7-3
CASSSQGVETQYF
TGTGCCAGCAGCTCACAGGGGGTTGAGACCCAGTACTTC
>NA|15|NA|TRBJ2-7|TRBV28
CASSPVGGGRHEQYF
TGTGCCAGCAGTCCCGTCGGAGGAGGGAGGCACGAGCAGTACTTC
>NA|16|TRBD1|TRBJ1-3|TRBV25-1
CASSDGQGRYGNTIYF
TGTGCCAGCAGTGATGGACAGGGGCGATATGGAAACACCATATATTTT
>NA|15|NA|TRBJ1-1|TRBV5-6
CASSYAAGWNTEAFF
TGTGCCAGCAGCTATGCTGCGGGGTGGAACACTGAAGCTTTCTTT
>once|14|TRBD1|TRBJ2-7|TRBV5-1
CASSWGTGGYEQYF
TGCGCCAGCAGCTGGGGGACAGGGGGCTACGAGCAGTACTTC
>NA|13|NA|TRBJ1-3|TRBV7-2
CASSFQAGNTIYF
TGTGCCAGCAGCTTCCAGGCGGGAAACACCATATATTTT
>NA|15|TRBD1|TRBJ2-2|TRBV18
CASSPRQGNTGELFF
TGTGCCAGCTCACCGCGACAGGGAAACACCGGGGAGCTGTTTTTT
>NA|16|TRBD1|TRBJ2-2|TRBV28
CASQGQGAWGTGELFF
TGTGCCAGTCAAGGACAGGGAGCATGGGGCACCGGGGAGCTGTTTTTT
>NA|13|NA|TRBJ1-4|TRBV18
CASSPSDNEKLFF
TGTGCCAGCTCACCATCAGATAATGAAAAACTGTTTTTT
>NA|13|NA|TRBJ2-5|TRBV28
CASSQEYQETQYF
TGTGCCAGCAGTCAAGAGTACCAAGAGACCCAGTACTTC
>NA|14|TRBD2|TRBJ2-2|TRBV5-1
CASTNLAGAGELFF
TGCGCCAGCACCAATCTAGCGGGAGCCGGGGAGCTGTTTTTT
>NA|17|TRBD2|TRBJ2-2|TRBV9
CASSANKREGNTGELFF
TGTGCCAGCAGCGCGAACAAGCGGGAGGGGAACACCGGGGAGCTGTTTTTT
>NA|17|NA|TRBJ1-5|TRBV28
CASSPYWGGYSNQPQHF
TGTGCCAGCAGCCCATATTGGGGGGGATATAGCAATCAGCCCCAGCATTTT
>NA|11|TRBD2|TRBJ2-1|TRBV7-9
CASQSGDEQFF
TGTGCCAGCCAAAGCGGGGATGAGCAGTTCTTC
>NA|14|NA|TRBJ1-3|TRBV30
CAWSGTFSGNTIYF
TGTGCCTGGAGTGGGACATTTTCTGGAAACACCATATATTTT
>NA|14|TRBD1|TRBJ1-1|TRBV5-4
CATHNPGGSTEAFF
TGTGCCACCCATAACCCAGGGGGGTCCACTGAAGCTTTCTTT
>once|14|TRBD1|TRBJ1-2|TRBV4-2
CASSQEGTAYGYTF
TGTGCCAGCAGCCAAGAAGGGACAGCCTATGGCTACACCTTC
>NA|15|TRBD1|TRBJ2-1|TRBV6-4
CASSGGTGGNDEQFF
TGTGCCAGCAGTGGGGGGACAGGGGGCAACGATGAGCAGTTCTTC
>NA|16|NA|TRBJ2-1|TRBV4-1
CASSRDVTGWNNEQFF
TGCGCCAGCAGCCGAGATGTGACTGGGTGGAACAATGAGCAGTTCTTC
>NA|15|TRBD1|TRBJ2-7|TRBV9
CASSSQTGWAYEQYF
TGTGCCAGCAGCTCTCAGACAGGGTGGGCCTACGAGCAGTACTTC
>NA|13|NA|TRBJ2-7|TRBV29-1
CSVEDGATYEQYF
TGCAGCGTTGAAGATGGGGCAACCTACGAGCAGTACTTC
>NA|13|NA|TRBJ2-3|TRBV18
CASSPLSVDTQYF
TGTGCCAGCTCACCCTTGTCGGTCGATACGCAGTATTTT
>NA|15|NA|TRBJ2-4|TRBV7-8
CASTQGRLPKNIQYF
TGTGCCAGCACCCAGGGGAGACTGCCAAAAAACATTCAGTACTTC
>NA|15|TRBD2|TRBJ2-5|TRBV7-3
CASSLTLALRETQYF
TGTGCCAGCAGCTTAACACTAGCGTTACGAGAGACCCAGTACTTC
>NA|15|NA|TRBJ2-3|TRBV5-1
CASSSRVSSTDTQYF
TGCGCCAGCAGCTCCAGGGTCTCTAGCACAGATACGCAGTATTTT